This TCR beta chain came from a study of vaccination effects on CD4 cells after COVID-19. The protocol was immunoSEQ multiplex PCR, while the TCRdb copy is restricted to in-frame clones and leaves out a portion. The table records approximately 30,000 clones, 72% of them present only once. Prior to sequencing, the ViraFEST assay stimulated PBMC with viral peptide pools, which expanded the antigen-specific CD4+ T cells. The culture ran for less than 12 days, and then CD4+ T cells were isolated. Nucleocapsid antibodies stayed negative before and after vaccination, showing no earlier SARS-CoV-2 infection. This clone turned up a few times. Its specificity is not known. The CDR3 consists of 12 residues. Trimming stripped 5 bases from V and 5 bases from J, with 5 bases between. In germline, CDR1 is KGHDR, CDR2 SFDVKD.

This chain links TRBV24-1 with TRBJ2-2, with unresolved D. The sample was CD4+ T cells from PBMCs cultured with SARS-CoV-2 spike peptides, taken before COVID-19 vaccination. The receptor comes from a human donor who received a COVID-19 vaccine. The CDR3 region is CATSGLTGELFF. Here the CDR3 DNA reads TGTGCCACCAGTGGTCTTACCGGGGAGCTGTTTTTT.